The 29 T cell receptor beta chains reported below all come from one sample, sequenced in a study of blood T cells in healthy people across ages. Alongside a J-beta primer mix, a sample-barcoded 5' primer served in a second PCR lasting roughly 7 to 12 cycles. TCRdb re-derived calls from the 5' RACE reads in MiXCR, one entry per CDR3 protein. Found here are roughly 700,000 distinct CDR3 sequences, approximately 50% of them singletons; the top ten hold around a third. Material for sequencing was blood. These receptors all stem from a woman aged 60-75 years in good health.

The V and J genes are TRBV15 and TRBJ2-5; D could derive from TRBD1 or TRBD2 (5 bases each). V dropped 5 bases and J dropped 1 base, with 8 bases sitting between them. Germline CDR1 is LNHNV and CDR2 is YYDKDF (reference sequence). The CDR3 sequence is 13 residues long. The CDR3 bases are TGTGCCACCAGCGTAGGGACCCAAGAGACCCAGTACTTC. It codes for CATSVGTQETQYF.

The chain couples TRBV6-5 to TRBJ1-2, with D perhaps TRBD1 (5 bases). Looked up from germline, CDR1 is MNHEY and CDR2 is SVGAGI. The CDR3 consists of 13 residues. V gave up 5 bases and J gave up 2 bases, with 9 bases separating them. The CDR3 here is CASSHAGNYGYTF. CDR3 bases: TGTGCCAGCAGTCACGCAGGGAACTATGGCTACACCTTC.

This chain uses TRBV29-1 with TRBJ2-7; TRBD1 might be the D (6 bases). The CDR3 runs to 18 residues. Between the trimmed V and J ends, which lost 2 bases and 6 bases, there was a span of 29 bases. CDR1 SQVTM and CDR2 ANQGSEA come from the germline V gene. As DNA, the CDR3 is TGCAGCGTTGAAACGCCAGTATCGGCCCGTAGGGGGAGTGGCGAGCAGTACTTC. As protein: CSVETPVSARRGSGEQYF.

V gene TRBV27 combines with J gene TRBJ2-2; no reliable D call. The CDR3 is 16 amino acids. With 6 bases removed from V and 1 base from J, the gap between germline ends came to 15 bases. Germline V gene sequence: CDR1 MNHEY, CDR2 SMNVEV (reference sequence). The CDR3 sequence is CASSPDRTVNTGELFF. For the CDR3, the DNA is TGTGCCAGCAGCCCCGATAGGACGGTGAACACCGGGGAGCTGTTTTTT.

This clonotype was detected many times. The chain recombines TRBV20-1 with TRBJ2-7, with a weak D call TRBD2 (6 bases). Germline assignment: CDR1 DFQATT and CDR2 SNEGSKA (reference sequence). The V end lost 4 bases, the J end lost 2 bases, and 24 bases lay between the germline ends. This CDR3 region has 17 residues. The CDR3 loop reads CSAKAPGWEDPTYEQYF. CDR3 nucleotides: TGCAGTGCTAAAGCCCCGGGGTGGGAGGACCCCACCTACGAGCAGTACTTC.

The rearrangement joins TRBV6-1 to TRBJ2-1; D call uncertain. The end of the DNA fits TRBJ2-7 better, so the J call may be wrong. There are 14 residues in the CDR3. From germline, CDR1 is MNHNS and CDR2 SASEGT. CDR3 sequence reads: CASSEDGSYNEQYF. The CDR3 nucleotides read TGTGCCAGCAGTGAAGACGGCTCCTACAATGAGCAGTACTTC.

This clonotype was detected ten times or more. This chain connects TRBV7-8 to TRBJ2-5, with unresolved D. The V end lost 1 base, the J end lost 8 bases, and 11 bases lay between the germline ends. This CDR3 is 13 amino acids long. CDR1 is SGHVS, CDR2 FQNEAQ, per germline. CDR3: CASSLGTANTQYF. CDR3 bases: TGTGCCAGCAGCTTAGGGACCGCAAATACCCAGTACTTC.

This CDR3 reads CASSVRLAVTQETQYF. CDR3 coding DNA: TGTGCCAGCAGCGTTCGACTAGCAGTAACCCAAGAGACCCAGTACTTC. The gene calls are TRBV7-2 and TRBJ2-5; 7 nucleotides match TRBD2. Trimming took 5 bases from V and 1 from J; bases not matched to a gene: 10. CDR1 is SGHTA and CDR2 is FQGNSA in the germline V gene. The CDR3 loop spans 16 amino acids.

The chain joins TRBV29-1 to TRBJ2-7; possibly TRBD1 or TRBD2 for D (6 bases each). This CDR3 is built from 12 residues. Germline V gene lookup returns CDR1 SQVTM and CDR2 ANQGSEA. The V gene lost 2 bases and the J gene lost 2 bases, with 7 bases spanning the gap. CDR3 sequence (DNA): TGCAGCGTTGAACGGGGGCCCTACGAGCAGTACTTC. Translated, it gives CSVERGPYEQYF.

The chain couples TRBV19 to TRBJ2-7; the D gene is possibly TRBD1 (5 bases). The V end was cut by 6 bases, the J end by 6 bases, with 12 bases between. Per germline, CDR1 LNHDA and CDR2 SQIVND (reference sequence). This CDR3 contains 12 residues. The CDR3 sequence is CASSQGIAEQYF. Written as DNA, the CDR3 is TGTGCCAGTAGCCAGGGAATCGCCGAGCAGTACTTC.

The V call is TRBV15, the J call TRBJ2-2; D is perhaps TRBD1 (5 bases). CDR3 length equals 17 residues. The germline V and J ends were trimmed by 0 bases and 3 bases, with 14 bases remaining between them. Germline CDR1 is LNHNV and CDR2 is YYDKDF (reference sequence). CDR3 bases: TGTGCCACCAGCAGAGACGGCAGGGTTTATCACACCGGGGAGCTGTTTTTT. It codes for CATSRDGRVYHTGELFF.

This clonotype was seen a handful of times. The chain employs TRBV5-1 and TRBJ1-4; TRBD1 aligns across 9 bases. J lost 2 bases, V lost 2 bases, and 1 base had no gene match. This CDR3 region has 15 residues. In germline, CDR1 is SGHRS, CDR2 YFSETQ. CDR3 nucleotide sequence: TGCGCCAGCAGCTTTACAGGGGGCACTAATGAAAAACTGTTTTTT. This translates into CASSFTGGTNEKLFF.

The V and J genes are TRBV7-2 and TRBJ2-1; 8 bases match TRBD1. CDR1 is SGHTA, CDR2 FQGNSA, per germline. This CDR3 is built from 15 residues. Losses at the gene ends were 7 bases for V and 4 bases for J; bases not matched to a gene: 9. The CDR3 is CASTTTGTGYNEQFF. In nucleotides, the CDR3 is TGTGCCAGCACCACAACCGGGACAGGTTACAATGAGCAGTTCTTC. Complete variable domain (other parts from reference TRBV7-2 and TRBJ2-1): GAGVSQSPSNKVTEKGKDVELRCDPISGHTALYWYRQSLGQGLEFLIYFQGNSAPDKSGLPSDRFSAERTGGSVSTLTIQRTQQEDSAVYLCASTTTGTGYNEQFFGPGTRLTVL.

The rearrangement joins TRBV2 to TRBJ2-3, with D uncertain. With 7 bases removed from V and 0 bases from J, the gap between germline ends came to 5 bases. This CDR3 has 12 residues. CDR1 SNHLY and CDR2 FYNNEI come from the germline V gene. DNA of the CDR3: TGTGCCAGCACCTATAGCACAGATACGCAGTATTTT. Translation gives CASTYSTDTQYF.

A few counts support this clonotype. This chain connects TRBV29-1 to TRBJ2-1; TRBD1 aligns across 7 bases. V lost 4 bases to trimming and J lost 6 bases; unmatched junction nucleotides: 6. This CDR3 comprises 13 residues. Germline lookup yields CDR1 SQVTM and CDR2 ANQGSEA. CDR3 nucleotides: TGCAGCGTTGCGAGCGCAGGGGGCAATGAGCAGTTCTTC. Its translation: CSVASAGGNEQFF.

For the CDR3, the DNA is TGCAGTGCAAAACCGAGGGGGAACTCCTACAATGAGCAGTTCTTC. Translating it yields CSAKPRGNSYNEQFF. The gene calls are TRBV20-1 and TRBJ2-1; the D gene is possibly TRBD1 (6 bases). From germline, CDR1 is DFQATT and CDR2 SNEGSKA (reference sequence). Trimming removed 6 bases at V and 0 bases at J, with 15 bases between. This CDR3 region has 15 residues.

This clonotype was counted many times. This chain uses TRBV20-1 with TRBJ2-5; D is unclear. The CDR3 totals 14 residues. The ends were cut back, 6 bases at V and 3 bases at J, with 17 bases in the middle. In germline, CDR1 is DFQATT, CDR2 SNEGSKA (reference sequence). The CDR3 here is CSAPPHKLKETQYF. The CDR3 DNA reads TGCAGTGCCCCTCCCCACAAGTTAAAAGAGACCCAGTACTTC.

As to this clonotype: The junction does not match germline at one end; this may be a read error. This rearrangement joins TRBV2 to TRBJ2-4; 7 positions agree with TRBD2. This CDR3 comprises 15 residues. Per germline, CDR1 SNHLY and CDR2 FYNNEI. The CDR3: CASRGGTLAKDIQYF. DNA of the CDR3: TGTGCCAGCAGGGGGGGGACCCTAGCCAAAGACATTCAGTACTTC.

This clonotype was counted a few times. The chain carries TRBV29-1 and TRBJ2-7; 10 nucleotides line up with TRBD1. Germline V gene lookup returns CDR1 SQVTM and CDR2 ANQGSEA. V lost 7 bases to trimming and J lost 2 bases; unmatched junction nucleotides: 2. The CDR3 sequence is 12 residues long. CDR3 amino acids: CSGGQGAYEQYF. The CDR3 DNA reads TGCAGCGGTGGACAGGGGGCCTACGAGCAGTACTTC.

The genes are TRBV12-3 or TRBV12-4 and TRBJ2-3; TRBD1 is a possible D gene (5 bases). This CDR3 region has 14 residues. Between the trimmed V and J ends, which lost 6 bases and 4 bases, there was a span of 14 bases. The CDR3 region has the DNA TGTGCCAGCAGCCTAAACAGGATATCAGATACGCAGTATTTT. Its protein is CASSLNRISDTQYF.

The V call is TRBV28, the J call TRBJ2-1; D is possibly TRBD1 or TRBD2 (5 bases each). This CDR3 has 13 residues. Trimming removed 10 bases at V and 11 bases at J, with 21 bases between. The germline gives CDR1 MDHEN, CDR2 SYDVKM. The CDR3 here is CATLHGGYDKQFF. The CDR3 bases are TGTGCCACGCTCCATGGGGGATACGATAAGCAGTTCTTC.

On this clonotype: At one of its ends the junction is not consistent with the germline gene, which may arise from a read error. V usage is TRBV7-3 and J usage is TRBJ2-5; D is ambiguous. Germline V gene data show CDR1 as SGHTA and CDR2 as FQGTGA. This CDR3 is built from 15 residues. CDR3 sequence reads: CASSLRGRPQVTQYF. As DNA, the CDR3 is TGTGCCAGCAGCTTAAGAGGCAGGCCTCAAGTGACCCAGTACTTC. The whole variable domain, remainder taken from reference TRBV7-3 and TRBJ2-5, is GAGVSQTPSNKVTEKGKYVELRCDPISGHTALYWYRQSLGQGPEFLIYFQGTGAADDSGLPNDRFFAVRPEGSVSTLKIQRTERGDSAVYLCASSLRGRPQVTQYFGPGTRLLVL.

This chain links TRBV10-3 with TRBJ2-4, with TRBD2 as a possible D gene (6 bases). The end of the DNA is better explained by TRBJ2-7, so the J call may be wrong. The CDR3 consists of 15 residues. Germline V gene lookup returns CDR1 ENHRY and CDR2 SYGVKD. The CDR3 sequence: CAISGADGLTYEQYF. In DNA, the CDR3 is TGTGCCATCAGTGGCGCGGACGGACTAACCTACGAGCAGTACTTC.

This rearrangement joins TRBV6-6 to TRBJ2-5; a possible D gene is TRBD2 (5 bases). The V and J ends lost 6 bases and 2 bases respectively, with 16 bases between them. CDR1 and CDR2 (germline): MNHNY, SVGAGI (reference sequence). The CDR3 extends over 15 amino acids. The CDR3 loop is CASSQTKSGQETQYF. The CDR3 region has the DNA TGTGCCAGCAGCCAAACGAAGAGCGGACAAGAGACCCAGTACTTC.

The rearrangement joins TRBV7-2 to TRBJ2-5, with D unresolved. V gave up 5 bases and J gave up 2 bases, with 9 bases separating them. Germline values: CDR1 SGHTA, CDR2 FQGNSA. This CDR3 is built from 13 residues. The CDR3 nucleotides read TGTGCCAGCAGCGACTTTACGCAAGAGACCCAGTACTTC. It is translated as CASSDFTQETQYF.

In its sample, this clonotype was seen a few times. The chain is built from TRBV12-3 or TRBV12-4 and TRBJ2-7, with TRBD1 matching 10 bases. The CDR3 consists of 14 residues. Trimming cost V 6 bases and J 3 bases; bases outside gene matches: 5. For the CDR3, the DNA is TGTGCCAGCAGGGGACAGGGGCGGAACTACGAGCAGTACTTC. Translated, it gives CASRGQGRNYEQYF.

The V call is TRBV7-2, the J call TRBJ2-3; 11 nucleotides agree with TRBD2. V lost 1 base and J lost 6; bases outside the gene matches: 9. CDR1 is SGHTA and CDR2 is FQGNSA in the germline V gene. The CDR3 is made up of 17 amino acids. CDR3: CASSLVSASGRRDTQYF. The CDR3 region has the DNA TGTGCCAGCAGCTTAGTTTCCGCTAGCGGGAGGCGCGATACGCAGTATTTT.

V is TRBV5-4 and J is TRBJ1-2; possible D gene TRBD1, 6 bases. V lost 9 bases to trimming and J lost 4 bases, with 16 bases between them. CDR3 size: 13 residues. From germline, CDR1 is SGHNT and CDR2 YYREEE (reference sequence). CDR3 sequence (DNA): TGTGCCACTATGACAGGCCGAGGCTATGGCTACACCTTC. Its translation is CATMTGRGYGYTF.

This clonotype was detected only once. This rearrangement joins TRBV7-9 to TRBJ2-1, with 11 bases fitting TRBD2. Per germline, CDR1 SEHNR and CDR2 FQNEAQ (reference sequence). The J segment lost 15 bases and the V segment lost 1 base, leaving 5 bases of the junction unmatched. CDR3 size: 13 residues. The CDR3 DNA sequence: TGTGCCAGCAGCTTAGAGGGACTAGCGGTTATGTTCTTC. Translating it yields CASSLEGLAVMFF.